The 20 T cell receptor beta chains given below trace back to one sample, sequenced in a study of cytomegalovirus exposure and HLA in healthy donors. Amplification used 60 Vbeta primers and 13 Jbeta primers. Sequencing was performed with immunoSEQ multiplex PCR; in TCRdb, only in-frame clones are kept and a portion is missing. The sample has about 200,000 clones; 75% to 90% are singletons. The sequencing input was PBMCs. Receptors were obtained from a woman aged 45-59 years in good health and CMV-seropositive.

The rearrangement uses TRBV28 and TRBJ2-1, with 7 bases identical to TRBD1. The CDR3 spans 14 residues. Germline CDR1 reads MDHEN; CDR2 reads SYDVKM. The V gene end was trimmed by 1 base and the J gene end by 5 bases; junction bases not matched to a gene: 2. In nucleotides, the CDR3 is TGTGCCAGCAGTTTATTGGGGACAGACAATGAGCAGTTCTTC. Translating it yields CASSLLGTDNEQFF.

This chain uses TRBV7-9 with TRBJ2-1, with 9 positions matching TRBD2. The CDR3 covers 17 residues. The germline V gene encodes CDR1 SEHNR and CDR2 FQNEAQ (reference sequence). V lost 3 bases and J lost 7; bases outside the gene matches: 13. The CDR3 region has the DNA TGTGCCAGCAGCTTCGGGGGGGCGGGAGGGTCTATGAATGAGCAGTTCTTC. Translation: CASSFGGAGGSMNEQFF.

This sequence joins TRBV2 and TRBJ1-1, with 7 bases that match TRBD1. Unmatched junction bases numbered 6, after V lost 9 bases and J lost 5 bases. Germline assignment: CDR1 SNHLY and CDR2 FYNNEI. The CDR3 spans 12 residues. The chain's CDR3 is CARGQRKTEAFF. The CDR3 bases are TGTGCCAGGGGACAGAGGAAGACTGAAGCTTTCTTT.

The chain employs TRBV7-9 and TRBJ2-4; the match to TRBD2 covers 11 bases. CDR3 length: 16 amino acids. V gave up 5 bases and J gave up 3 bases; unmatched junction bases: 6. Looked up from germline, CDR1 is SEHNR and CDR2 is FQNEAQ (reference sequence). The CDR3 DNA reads TGTGCCAGCAGCCTAGGGACTAGCGGTGTCAAAAACATTCAGTACTTC. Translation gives CASSLGTSGVKNIQYF.

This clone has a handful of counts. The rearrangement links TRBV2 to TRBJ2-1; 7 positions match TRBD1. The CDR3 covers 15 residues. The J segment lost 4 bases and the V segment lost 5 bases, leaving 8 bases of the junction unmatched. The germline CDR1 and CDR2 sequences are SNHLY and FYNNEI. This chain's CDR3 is CASSKEGQLYNEQFF. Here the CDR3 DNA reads TGTGCCAGCAGTAAAGAGGGACAGCTTTACAATGAGCAGTTCTTC.

CDR3 amino acids: CASSPQSGTGRRGSPLHF. The CDR3 region has the DNA TGTGCCAGCAGCCCCCAGTCCGGGACAGGGAGAAGAGGATCACCCCTCCACTTT. The gene calls are TRBV7-8 and TRBJ1-6; 9 bases line up with TRBD1. Germline loops: CDR1 SGHVS, CDR2 FQNEAQ. The CDR3 is 18 amino acids. The V gene end was trimmed by 5 bases and the J gene end by 10 bases; junction bases not matched to a gene: 18.

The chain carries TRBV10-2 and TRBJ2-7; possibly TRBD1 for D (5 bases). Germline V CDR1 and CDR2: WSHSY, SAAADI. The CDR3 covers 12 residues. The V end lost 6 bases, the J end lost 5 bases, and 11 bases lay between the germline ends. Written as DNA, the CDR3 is TGCGCCAGCAGGACAGCCACGCACGAGCAGTACTTC. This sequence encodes CASRTATHEQYF.

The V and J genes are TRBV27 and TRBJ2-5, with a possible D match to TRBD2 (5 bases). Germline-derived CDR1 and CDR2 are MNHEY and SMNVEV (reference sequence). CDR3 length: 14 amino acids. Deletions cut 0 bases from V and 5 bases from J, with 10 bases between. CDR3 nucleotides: TGTGCCAGCAGTTTATCGATTTGGGAGGAGACCCAGTACTTC. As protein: CASSLSIWEETQYF.

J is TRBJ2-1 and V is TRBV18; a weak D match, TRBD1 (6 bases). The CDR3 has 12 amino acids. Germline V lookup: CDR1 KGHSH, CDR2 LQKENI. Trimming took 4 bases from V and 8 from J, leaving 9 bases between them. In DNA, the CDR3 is TGTGCCAGCTCACAAGCAGGGGATGAGCAGTTCTTC. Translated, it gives CASSQAGDEQFF.

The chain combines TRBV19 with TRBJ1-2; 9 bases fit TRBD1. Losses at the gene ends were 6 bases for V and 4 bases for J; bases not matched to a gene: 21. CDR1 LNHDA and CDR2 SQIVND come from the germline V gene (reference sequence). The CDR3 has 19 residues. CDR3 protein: CASSPMSLQGAGALYGYTF. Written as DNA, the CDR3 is TGTGCCAGTAGCCCTATGAGCTTACAGGGGGCGGGTGCCCTCTATGGCTACACCTTC.

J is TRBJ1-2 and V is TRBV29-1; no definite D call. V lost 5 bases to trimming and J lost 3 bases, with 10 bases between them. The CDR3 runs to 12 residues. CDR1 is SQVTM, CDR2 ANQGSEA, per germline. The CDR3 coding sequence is TGCAGCGTTTTTGGAGGACACTATGGCTACACCTTC. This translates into CSVFGGHYGYTF.

Here the CDR3 reads CASSLARTSRGSYEQYF. The CDR3 coding sequence is TGTGCCAGCAGCTTGGCCAGGACCTCCCGAGGGTCTTACGAGCAGTACTTC. The chain carries TRBV5-6 and TRBJ2-7; a weak D match, TRBD2 (5 bases). Per the germline V gene, CDR1 is SGHDT and CDR2 is YYEEEE. The CDR3 contains 17 residues. V lost 0 bases to trimming and J lost 4 bases, with 20 bases between them. Full variable domain (remainder filled in from reference TRBV5-6 and TRBJ2-7): DAGVTQSPTHLIKTRGQQVTLRCSPKSGHDTVSWYQQALGQGPQFIFQYYEEEERQRGNFPDRFSGHQFPNYSSELNVNALLLGDSALYLCASSLARTSRGSYEQYFGPGTRLTVT.

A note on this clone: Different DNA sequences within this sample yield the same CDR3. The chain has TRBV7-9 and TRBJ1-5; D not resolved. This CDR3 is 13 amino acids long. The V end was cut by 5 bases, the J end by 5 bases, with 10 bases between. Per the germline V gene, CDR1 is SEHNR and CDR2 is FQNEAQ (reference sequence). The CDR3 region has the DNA TGTGCCAGCAGCCTCACCGGGGATCAGCCCCAGCATTTT. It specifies CASSLTGDQPQHF.

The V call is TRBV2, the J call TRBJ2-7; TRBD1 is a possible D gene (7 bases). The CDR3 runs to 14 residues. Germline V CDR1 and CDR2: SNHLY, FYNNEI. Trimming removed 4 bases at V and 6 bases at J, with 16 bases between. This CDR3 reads CASSGIRQGGEQYF. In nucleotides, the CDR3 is TGTGCCAGCAGTGGGATAAGACAGGGAGGCGAGCAGTACTTC.

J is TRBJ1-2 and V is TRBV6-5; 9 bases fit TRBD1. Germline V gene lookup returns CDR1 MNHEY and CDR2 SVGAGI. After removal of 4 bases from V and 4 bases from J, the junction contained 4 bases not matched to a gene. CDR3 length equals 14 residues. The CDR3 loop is CASSLGQGGYGYTF. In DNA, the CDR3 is TGTGCCAGCAGTTTGGGACAGGGAGGCTATGGCTACACCTTC.

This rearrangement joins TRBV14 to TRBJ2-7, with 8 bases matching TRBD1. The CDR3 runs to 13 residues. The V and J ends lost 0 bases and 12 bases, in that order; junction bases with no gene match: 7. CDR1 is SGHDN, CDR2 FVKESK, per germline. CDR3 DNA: TGTGCCAGCAGCCAAGATCAGGGGGCCCCGCGGTACTTC. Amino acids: CASSQDQGAPRYF. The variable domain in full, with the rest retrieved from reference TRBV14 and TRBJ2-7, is EAGVTQFPSHSVIEKGQTVTLRCDPISGHDNLYWYRRVMGKEIKFLLHFVKESKQDESGMPNNRFLAERTGGTYSTLKVQPAELEDSGVYFCASSQDQGAPRYFGPGTRLTVT.

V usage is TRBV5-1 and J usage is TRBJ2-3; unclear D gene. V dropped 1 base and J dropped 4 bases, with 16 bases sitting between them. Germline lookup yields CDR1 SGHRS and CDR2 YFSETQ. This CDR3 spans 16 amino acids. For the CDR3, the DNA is TGCGCCAGCAGCTTGACGAAGCTCGGAGCTGCAGATACGCAGTATTTT. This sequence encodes CASSLTKLGAADTQYF.

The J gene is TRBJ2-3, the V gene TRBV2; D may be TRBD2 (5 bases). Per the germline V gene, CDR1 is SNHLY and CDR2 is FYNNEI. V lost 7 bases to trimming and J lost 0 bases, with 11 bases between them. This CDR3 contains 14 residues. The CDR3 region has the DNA TGTGCCAGCACCGGGAATGAAAGCACAGATACGCAGTATTTT. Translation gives CASTGNESTDTQYF. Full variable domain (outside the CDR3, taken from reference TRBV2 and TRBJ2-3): EPEVTQTPSHQVTQMGQEVILRCVPISNHLYFYWYRQILGQKVEFLVSFYNNEISEKSEIFDDQFSVERPDGSNFTLKIRSTKLEDSAMYFCASTGNESTDTQYFGPGTRLTVL.

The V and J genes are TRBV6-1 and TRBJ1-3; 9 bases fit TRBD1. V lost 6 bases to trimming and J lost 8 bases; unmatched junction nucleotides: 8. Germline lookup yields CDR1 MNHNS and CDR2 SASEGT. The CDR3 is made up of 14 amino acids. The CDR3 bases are TGTGCCAGCAGACAGGGGGCGCTTCCGGACACCATATATTTT. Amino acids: CASRQGALPDTIYF.

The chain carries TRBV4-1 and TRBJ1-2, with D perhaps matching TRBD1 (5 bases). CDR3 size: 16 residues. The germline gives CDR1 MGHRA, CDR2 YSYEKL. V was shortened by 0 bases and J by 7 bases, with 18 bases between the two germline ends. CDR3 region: CASSQEEGPRAGGYTF. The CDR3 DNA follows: TGCGCCAGCAGCCAAGAGGAGGGACCCAGGGCAGGTGGCTACACCTTC.